This entry concerns a single T cell receptor beta chain. Its antigen is not known. The data are from a study of shared clonotypes between healthy human individuals. Findings of the study overall: Sharing across several donors was seen in 5% to 5.5% of naive CD4 clonotypes. Owing to a small donor count, the genetic and exposure-history diversity represented was limited.

The method was immunoSEQ multiplex PCR; TCRdb's version includes in-frame clones alone and lacks a portion of them. The sample lists more than 1.2 million clones; approximately 98.5% were seen once. CDR1 is MNHEY and CDR2 is SMNVEV in the germline V gene (reference sequence). The CDR3 spans 16 residues. V shed 5 bases and J shed 7 bases, with 24 bases lying between them. Sequencing input: naive CD4+ T cells sorted from blood. Subset reported: CD45RA+ positively selected. The clonotype originates from a man younger than 45 in good health. The V gene is TRBV27, the J gene TRBJ2-7; unclear D gene. CDR3 in amino acids: CASSPTRFGLNGEQYF. In nucleotides, the CDR3 is TGTGCCAGCAGTCCAACCCGTTTCGGGCTAAATGGGGAGCAGTACTTC.